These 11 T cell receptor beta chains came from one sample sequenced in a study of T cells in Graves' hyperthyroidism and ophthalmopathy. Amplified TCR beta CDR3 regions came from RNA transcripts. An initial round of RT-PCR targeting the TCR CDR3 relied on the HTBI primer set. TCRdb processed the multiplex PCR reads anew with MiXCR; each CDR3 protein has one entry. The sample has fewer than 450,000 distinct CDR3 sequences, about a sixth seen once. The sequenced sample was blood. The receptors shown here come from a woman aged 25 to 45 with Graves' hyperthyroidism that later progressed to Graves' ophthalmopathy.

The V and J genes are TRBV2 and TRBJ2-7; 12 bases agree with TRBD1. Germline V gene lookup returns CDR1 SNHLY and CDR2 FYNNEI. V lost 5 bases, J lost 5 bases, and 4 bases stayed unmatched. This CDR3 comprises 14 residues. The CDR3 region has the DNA TGTGCCAGCAGTCGGGGACAGGGGGCCCACGAGCAGTACTTC. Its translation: CASSRGQGAHEQYF.

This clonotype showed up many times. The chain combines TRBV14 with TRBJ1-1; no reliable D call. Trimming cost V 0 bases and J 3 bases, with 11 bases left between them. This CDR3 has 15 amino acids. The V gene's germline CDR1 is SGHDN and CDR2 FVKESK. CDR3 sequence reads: CASSQDPGGYTEAFF. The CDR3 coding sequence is TGTGCCAGCAGCCAAGACCCAGGCGGATACACTGAAGCTTTCTTT.

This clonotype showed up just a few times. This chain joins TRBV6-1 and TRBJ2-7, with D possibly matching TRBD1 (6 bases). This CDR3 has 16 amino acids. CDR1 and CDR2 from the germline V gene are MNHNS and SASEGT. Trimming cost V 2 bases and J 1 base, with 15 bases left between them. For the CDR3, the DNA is TGTGCCAGCAGTGAACTCGGCAGGGGAGAGTCCTACGAGCAGTACTTC. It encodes CASSELGRGESYEQYF.

CDR3 sequence reads: CASSPRAGQGEAFF. The CDR3 region has the DNA TGTGCCAGCTCACCAAGAGCGGGACAGGGTGAAGCTTTCTTT. This chain joins TRBV18 and TRBJ1-1, with 9 bases identical to TRBD1. The CDR3 spans 14 residues. J gave up 7 bases and V 2 bases, and 5 bases lay outside the gene matches. Germline V lookup: CDR1 KGHSH, CDR2 LQKENI.

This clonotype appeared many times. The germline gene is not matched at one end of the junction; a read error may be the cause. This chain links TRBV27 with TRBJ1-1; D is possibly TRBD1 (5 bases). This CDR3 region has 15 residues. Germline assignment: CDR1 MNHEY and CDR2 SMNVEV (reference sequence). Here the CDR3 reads CAGSLGAMVNTEAFF. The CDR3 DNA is TGTGCCGGCAGTTTAGGGGCAATGGTGAACACTGAAGCTTTCTTT.

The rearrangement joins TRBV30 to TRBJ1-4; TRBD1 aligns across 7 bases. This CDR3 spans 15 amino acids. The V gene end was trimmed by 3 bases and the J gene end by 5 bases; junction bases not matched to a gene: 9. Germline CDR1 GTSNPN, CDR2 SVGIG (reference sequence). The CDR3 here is CAWSPIKQGNEKLFF. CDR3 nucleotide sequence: TGTGCCTGGAGCCCTATCAAACAGGGGAATGAAAAACTGTTTTTT.

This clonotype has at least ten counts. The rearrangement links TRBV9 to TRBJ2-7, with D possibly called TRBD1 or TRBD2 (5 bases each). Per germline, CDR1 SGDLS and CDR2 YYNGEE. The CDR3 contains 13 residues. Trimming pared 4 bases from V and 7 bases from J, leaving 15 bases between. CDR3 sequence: CASSSRVWGEQYF. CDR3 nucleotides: TGTGCCAGCAGCAGCAGGGTATGGGGGGAGCAGTACTTC.

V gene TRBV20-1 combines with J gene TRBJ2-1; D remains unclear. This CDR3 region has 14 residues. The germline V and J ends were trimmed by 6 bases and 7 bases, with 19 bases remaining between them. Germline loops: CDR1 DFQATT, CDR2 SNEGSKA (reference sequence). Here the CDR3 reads CSAQNFRVSNEQFF. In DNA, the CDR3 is TGCAGTGCGCAGAACTTCCGAGTCTCAAATGAGCAGTTCTTC.

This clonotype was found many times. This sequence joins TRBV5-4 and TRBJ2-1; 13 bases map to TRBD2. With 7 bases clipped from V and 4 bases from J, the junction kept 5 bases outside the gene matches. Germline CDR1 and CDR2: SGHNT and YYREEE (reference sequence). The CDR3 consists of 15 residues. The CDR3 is CASGLAGVRYNEQFF. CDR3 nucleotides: TGTGCCAGCGGACTAGCGGGAGTGAGGTACAATGAGCAGTTCTTC.

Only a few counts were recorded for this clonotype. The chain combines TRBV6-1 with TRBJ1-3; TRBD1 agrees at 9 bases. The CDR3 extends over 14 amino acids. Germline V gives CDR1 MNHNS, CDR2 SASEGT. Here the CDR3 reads CALRRTGVVNTIYF. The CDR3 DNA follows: TGTGCTCTCAGGCGGACAGGGGTAGTGAACACCATATATTTT.

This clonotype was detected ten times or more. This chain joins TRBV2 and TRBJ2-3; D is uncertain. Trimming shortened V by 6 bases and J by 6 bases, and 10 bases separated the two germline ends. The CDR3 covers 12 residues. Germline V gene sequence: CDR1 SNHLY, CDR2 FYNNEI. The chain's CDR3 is CASRAPPDTQYF. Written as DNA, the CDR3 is TGTGCCAGCAGGGCCCCACCCGATACGCAGTATTTT.